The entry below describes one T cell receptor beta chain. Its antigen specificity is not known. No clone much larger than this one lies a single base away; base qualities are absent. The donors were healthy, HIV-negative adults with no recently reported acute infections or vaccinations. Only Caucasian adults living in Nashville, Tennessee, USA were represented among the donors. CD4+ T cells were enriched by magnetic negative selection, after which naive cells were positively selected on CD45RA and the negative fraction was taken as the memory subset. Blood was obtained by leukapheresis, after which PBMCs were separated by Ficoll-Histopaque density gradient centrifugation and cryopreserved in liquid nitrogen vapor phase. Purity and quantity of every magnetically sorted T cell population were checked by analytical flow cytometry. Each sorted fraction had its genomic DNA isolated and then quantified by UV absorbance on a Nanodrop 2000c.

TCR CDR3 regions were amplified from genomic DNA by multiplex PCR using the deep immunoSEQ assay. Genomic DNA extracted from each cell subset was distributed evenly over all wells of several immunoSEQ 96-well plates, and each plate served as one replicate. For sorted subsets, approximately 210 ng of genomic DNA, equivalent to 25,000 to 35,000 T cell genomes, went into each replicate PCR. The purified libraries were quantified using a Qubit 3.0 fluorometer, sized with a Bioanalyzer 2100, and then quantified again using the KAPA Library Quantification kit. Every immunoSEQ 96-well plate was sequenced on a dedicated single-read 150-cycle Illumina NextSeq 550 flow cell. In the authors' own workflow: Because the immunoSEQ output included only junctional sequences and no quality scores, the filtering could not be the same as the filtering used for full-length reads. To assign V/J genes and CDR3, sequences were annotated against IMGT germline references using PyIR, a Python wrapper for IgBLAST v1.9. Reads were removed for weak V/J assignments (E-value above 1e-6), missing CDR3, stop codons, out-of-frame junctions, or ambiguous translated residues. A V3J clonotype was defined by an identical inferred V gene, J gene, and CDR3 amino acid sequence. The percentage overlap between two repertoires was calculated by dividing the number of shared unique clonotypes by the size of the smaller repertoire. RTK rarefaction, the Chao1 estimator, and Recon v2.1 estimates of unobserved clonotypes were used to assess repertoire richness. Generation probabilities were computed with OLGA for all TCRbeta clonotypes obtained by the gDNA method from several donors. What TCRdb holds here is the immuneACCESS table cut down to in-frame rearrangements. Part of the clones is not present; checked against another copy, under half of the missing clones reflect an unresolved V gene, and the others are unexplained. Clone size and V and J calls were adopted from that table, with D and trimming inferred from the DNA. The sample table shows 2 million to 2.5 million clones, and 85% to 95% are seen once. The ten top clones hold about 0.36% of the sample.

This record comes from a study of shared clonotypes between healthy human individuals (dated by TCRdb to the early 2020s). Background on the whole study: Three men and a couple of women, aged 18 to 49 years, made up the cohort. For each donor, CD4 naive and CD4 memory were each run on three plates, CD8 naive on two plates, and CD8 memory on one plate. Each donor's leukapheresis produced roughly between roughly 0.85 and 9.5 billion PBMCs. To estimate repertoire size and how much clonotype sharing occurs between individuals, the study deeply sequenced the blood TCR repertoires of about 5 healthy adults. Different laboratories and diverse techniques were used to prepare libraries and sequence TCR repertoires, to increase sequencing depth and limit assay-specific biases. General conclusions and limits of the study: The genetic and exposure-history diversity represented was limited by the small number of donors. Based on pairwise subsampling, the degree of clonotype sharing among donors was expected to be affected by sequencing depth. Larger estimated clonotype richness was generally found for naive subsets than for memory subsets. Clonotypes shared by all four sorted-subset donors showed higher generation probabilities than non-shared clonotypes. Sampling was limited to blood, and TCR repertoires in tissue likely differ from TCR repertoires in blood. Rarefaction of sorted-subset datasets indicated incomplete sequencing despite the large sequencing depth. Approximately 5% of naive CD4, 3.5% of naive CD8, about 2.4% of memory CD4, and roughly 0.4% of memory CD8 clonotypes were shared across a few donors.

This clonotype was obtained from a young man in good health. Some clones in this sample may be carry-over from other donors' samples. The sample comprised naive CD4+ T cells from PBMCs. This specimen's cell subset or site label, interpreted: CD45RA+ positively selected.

The nucleotide sequence reads TGTGCCAGCAGTCCCCCGGGACAGGGGTACGAGCAGTACTTC. It translates to CASSPPGQGYEQYF. The chain is assembled from TRBV6-5 and TRBJ2-7; 10 bases in the middle match TRBD1. The CDR3 measures 14 amino acids from cysteine to phenylalanine. Only the CDR3 part of the read is kept: 42 bases, read in frame from the first base. Trimming removed 5 bases from V and 4 bases from J; the gene matches leave 5 bases unexplained. CDR1 MNHEY and CDR2 SVGAGI are derived from the germline V gene.